These 31 T cell receptor beta chains came from one sample sequenced in a study of OX40 agonist ivuxolimab in advanced cancers. This table comes from immunoSEQ multiplex PCR, and its TCRdb copy is limited to in-frame clones, with some not included. The sample has about 36,000 clones, 88% seen once. The specimen comprised CD4+ or CD8+ T cells sorted from blood, sampled in a trial of the OX40 agonist ivuxolimab. The receptor source for this set is an adult with an advanced solid tumor such as melanoma, head and neck, liver or kidney cancer.

This chain's CDR3 is CASSRGLPYEQYF. DNA of the CDR3: TGTGCCAGTAGTAGGGGACTGCCCTACGAGCAGTACTTC. The chain recombines TRBV19 with TRBJ2-7; the D gene is possibly TRBD2 (6 bases). This CDR3 comprises 13 residues. The V gene lost 4 bases and the J gene lost 2 bases, with 9 bases spanning the gap. Looked up from germline, CDR1 is LNHDA and CDR2 is SQIVND (reference sequence).

The gene calls are TRBV5-1 and TRBJ1-1; D not certain. This CDR3 contains 15 residues. V lost 3 bases to trimming and J lost 0 bases, with 12 bases between them. CDR1 SGHRS and CDR2 YFSETQ come from the germline V gene. CDR3 sequence reads: CASSSNRLLNTEAFF. As DNA, the CDR3 is TGCGCCAGCAGCTCTAACAGACTCTTGAACACTGAAGCTTTCTTT.

The chain is built from TRBV5-4 and TRBJ2-3; the D is unclear. Looked up from germline, CDR1 is SGHNT and CDR2 is YYREEE (reference sequence). Trimming left V 1 base short and J 0 bases short, with 6 bases between. This CDR3 spans 14 amino acids. CDR3 DNA sequence: TGTGCCAGCAGCTTGAGGCGAAGCACAGATACGCAGTATTTT. Protein product: CASSLRRSTDTQYF.

The rearrangement links TRBV11-2 to TRBJ2-1, with a weak D call TRBD1 (6 bases). V dropped 0 bases and J dropped 3 bases, with 24 bases sitting between them. The CDR3 loop spans 20 amino acids. The V gene's germline CDR1 is SGHAT and CDR2 FQNNGV. DNA of the CDR3: TGTGCCAGCAGCTTAGATCGGTTGAAGGGGGTCCGTCGGTTCTACAATGAGCAGTTCTTC. Translated, it gives CASSLDRLKGVRRFYNEQFF.

The rearrangement links TRBV4-2 to TRBJ1-2; TRBD1 agrees at 9 bases. There are 16 residues in the CDR3. Germline-derived CDR1 and CDR2 are LGHNA and YNFKEQ. With V trimmed by 4 bases and J by 4 bases, 10 bases remained unmatched. CDR3 sequence: CASSRTGQGTSYGYTF. In DNA, the CDR3 is TGTGCCAGCAGCCGCACAGGACAGGGGACAAGCTATGGCTACACCTTC.

The rearrangement uses TRBV30 and TRBJ1-5; perhaps TRBD1 as D (6 bases). Germline V lookup: CDR1 GTSNPN, CDR2 SVGIG (reference sequence). V was pared by 3 bases and J by 7 bases, with 16 bases between. This CDR3 has 14 residues. The CDR3 DNA reads TGTGCCTGGAGACCCAAACAGGGTTGGCAGCCCCAGCATTTT. Its translation: CAWRPKQGWQPQHF.

This sequence joins TRBV6-6 and TRBJ1-4; 7 bases align to TRBD1. J was trimmed by 4 bases and V by 4 bases; bases with no gene match: 6. Germline lookup yields CDR1 MNHNY and CDR2 SVGAGI (reference sequence). This CDR3 is 15 amino acids long. For the CDR3, the DNA is TGTGCCAGCAGTTCCCCTCGGGACAGTAATGAAAAACTGTTTTTT. It encodes CASSSPRDSNEKLFF.

J is TRBJ2-5 and V is TRBV28; the match to TRBD2 covers 8 bases. Trimming removed 1 base from V and 4 bases from J; junction bases left unmatched: 11. The CDR3 is 17 residues long. Germline V lookup: CDR1 MDHEN, CDR2 SYDVKM. The CDR3 DNA sequence: TGTGCCAGCAGTTTATCGGGTGCGGGGGGCTCGGTAGAGACCCAGTACTTC. Amino acid sequence: CASSLSGAGGSVETQYF.

The chain links TRBV6-5 to TRBJ1-4, with 7 bases aligning to TRBD1. Germline assignment: CDR1 MNHEY and CDR2 SVGAGI. The ends lost 4 bases at V and 2 bases at J; junction bases unmatched: 7. The CDR3 is 16 residues long. CDR3 residues: CASSLFQGGTNEKLFF. As DNA, the CDR3 is TGTGCCAGCAGTTTGTTTCAAGGGGGCACTAATGAAAAACTGTTTTTT.

This chain connects TRBV19 to TRBJ2-1, with TRBD2 matching 10 bases. Germline lookup yields CDR1 LNHDA and CDR2 SQIVND (reference sequence). The CDR3 length is 18 residues. V shed 4 bases, J shed 2 bases, and the junction held 11 bases outside the gene matches. The CDR3 nucleotides are TGTGCCAGTAGTAGAAGCGGGGGGGCTGGTCTAGCCTACAATGAGCAGTTCTTC. Translation gives CASSRSGGAGLAYNEQFF.

This clone was seen a handful of times. This sequence joins TRBV9 and TRBJ2-3; 14 bases align to TRBD2. The V and J ends lost 4 bases and 1 base, in that order; junction bases with no gene match: 11. Germline assignment: CDR1 SGDLS and CDR2 YYNGEE. This CDR3 is built from 19 residues. CDR3 loop: CASSRGGLAGDGGTDTQYF. The CDR3 DNA sequence: TGTGCCAGCAGCCGAGGGGGACTAGCGGGAGACGGGGGCACAGATACGCAGTATTTT.

This sequence joins TRBV19 and TRBJ2-7; D not certain. V was clipped by 6 bases and J by 7 bases, with 1 base between them. Per germline, CDR1 LNHDA and CDR2 SQIVND (reference sequence). This CDR3 has 8 residues. The CDR3 loop is CASREQYF. CDR3 in DNA: TGTGCCAGTAGGGAGCAGTACTTC.

This rearrangement joins TRBV15 to TRBJ2-1; D uncertain. CDR1 is LNHNV and CDR2 is YYDKDF in the germline V gene (reference sequence). The CDR3 has 14 residues. Trimming left V 8 bases short and J 4 bases short, with 15 bases between. The CDR3 nucleotides read TGTGCCACCTCCGTGTGGCAAAATTACAATGAGCAGTTCTTC. Its protein product is CATSVWQNYNEQFF.

This clone came up once. The CDR3 nucleotides are TGTGCCGGCACTCCTACTCGGGATACGCAGTATTTT. The encoded protein is CAGTPTRDTQYF. The J gene is TRBJ2-3, the V gene TRBV2; D remains ambiguous. CDR3 length equals 12 residues. Germline V gives CDR1 SNHLY, CDR2 FYNNEI. V lost 11 bases and J lost 6, with 15 bases in between.

This chain uses TRBV28 with TRBJ1-2; D is ambiguous. Germline CDR1 reads MDHEN; CDR2 reads SYDVKM. The CDR3 spans 14 residues. V lost 4 bases, J lost 2 bases, and 11 bases lay in between. CDR3 region: CASSSAGSNYGYTF. The CDR3 coding sequence is TGTGCCAGCAGTTCTGCCGGGAGCAACTATGGCTACACCTTC.

This chain connects TRBV7-9 to TRBJ2-3, with D tentatively TRBD1 or TRBD2 (6 bases each). Per germline, CDR1 SEHNR and CDR2 FQNEAQ (reference sequence). V shed 1 base and J shed 1 base, with 12 bases lying between them. The CDR3 runs 16 residues. The DNA for the CDR3 is TGTGCCAGCAGCTTAGGGGGGGCGCTGGGCACAGATACGCAGTATTTT. Residues: CASSLGGALGTDTQYF.

The chain employs TRBV7-7 and TRBJ2-5; 12 bases are shared with TRBD1. The length of the CDR3 is 15 residues. Germline CDR1 SSHAT, CDR2 FNYEAQ (reference sequence). V lost 5 bases and J lost 5; bases outside the gene matches: 6. In nucleotides, the CDR3 is TGTGCCAGCAGCGCGGGACAGGGGGCAAGGGAGACCCAGTACTTC. Its translation is CASSAGQGARETQYF.

The V and J genes are TRBV5-1 and TRBJ2-4, with 8 bases matching TRBD2. CDR3 length: 16 residues. CDR1 and CDR2 from the germline V gene are SGHRS and YFSETQ. V lost 4 bases and J lost 4; bases outside the gene matches: 10. The CDR3: CASSPVAGPGKNIQYF. CDR3 DNA: TGCGCCAGCAGCCCAGTAGCGGGACCTGGGAAAAACATTCAGTACTTC.

This clone was observed once. This sequence joins TRBV6-6 and TRBJ1-5, with TRBD1 as a possible D gene (5 bases). Germline-derived CDR1 and CDR2 are MNHNY and SVGAGI (reference sequence). The CDR3 loop spans 14 amino acids. Trimming pared 7 bases from V and 6 bases from J, leaving 16 bases between. In DNA, the CDR3 is TGTGCCAGCAATTTCCAGGGTAGCGGTCAGCCCCAGCATTTT. It encodes CASNFQGSGQPQHF.

The chain combines TRBV28 with TRBJ2-1; 7 nucleotides match TRBD1. Per germline, CDR1 MDHEN and CDR2 SYDVKM. J gave up 5 bases and V 10 bases, and 5 bases lay outside the gene matches. This CDR3 spans 12 amino acids. CDR3 sequence (DNA): TGTGCCACGCGGACAGGCCACAATGAGCAGTTCTTC. It yields the protein CATRTGHNEQFF.

V is TRBV7-9 and J is TRBJ1-6, with a tentative D call TRBD1 (5 bases). Germline CDR1 reads SEHNR; CDR2 reads FQNEAQ (reference sequence). The germline V and J ends were trimmed by 5 bases and 7 bases, with 15 bases remaining between them. This CDR3 contains 15 residues. The CDR3 coding sequence is TGTGCCAGCAGCCGCCGGGGGGTATGGAATTCACCCCTCCACTTT. The encoded protein is CASSRRGVWNSPLHF. The variable domain in full, with the rest retrieved from reference TRBV7-9 and TRBJ1-6, is DTGVSQNPRHKITKRGQNVTFRCDPISEHNRLYWYRQTLGQGPEFLTYFQNEAQLEKSRLLSDRFSAERPKGSFSTLEIQRTEQGDSAMYLCASSRRGVWNSPLHFGNGTRLTVT.

The CDR3 DNA sequence: TGTGCCAGCAGTCTCCCCCACGGAGGGGGACAAGCTTTCTTT. This gives the protein CASSLPHGGGQAFF. The J gene is TRBJ1-1, the V gene TRBV28; possible D gene TRBD1, 6 bases. This CDR3 spans 14 amino acids. V lost 5 bases and J 9 bases, leaving 19 bases between the germline ends. The V gene's germline CDR1 is MDHEN and CDR2 SYDVKM.

The chain carries TRBV6-5 and TRBJ1-1; D not certain. The V gene's germline CDR1 is MNHEY and CDR2 SVGAGI. V was clipped by 2 bases and J by 1 base, with 8 bases between them. The CDR3 is 14 amino acids. The CDR3 sequence is CASSYHPRNTEAFF. The DNA for the CDR3 is TGTGCCAGCAGTTACCATCCCAGGAACACTGAAGCTTTCTTT.

Concerning this clone: Distinct nucleotide sequences in the sample also encode this CDR3. This chain joins TRBV27 and TRBJ1-2, with a possible D match to TRBD1 (5 bases). The CDR3 loop spans 13 amino acids. Germline V gene lookup returns CDR1 MNHEY and CDR2 SMNVEV (reference sequence). Trimming cost V 5 bases and J 8 bases, with 15 bases left between them. The DNA for the CDR3 is TGTGCCAGCAGTCGCAAAGGGGTGGACGGCTACACCTTC. Its protein is CASSRKGVDGYTF.

In DNA form, the CDR3 reads TGTGCCAGCAGCGTAGCGGGGCTAGCAGAAGAGACCCAGTACTTC. It specifies CASSVAGLAEETQYF. The chain is built from TRBV9 and TRBJ2-5; D is perhaps TRBD1 or TRBD2 (5 bases each). The CDR3 runs to 15 residues. From germline, CDR1 is SGDLS and CDR2 YYNGEE. V was cut by 0 bases and J by 3 bases, with 12 bases left in between.

Concerning this clone: Other DNA sequences in the same sample also yield this CDR3. V usage is TRBV7-2 and J usage is TRBJ1-5, with 8 bases lining up with TRBD1. The CDR3 is 16 amino acids. CDR1 SGHTA and CDR2 FQGNSA come from the germline V gene. Losses at the gene ends were 5 bases for V and 2 bases for J; bases not matched to a gene: 8. In nucleotides, the CDR3 is TGTGCCAGCAGCCAGACAGGGGCGGGGGGCAATCAGCCCCAGCATTTT. Translation: CASSQTGAGGNQPQHF.

In this sample, this clone turned up a few times. The rearrangement uses TRBV5-6 and TRBJ2-7; D gene ambiguous. The germline V and J ends were trimmed by 5 bases and 5 bases, with 14 bases remaining between them. The CDR3 contains 13 residues. The germline gives CDR1 SGHDT, CDR2 YYEEEE. CDR3 nucleotide sequence: TGTGCCAGCAGTGACGACCTTGCCCACGAGCAGTACTTC. Translating it yields CASSDDLAHEQYF.

V usage is TRBV6-1 and J usage is TRBJ1-6, with TRBD1 as a possible D gene (6 bases). The CDR3 loop spans 15 amino acids. The germline V gene has CDR1 MNHNS and CDR2 SASEGT. Trimming shortened V by 7 bases and J by 7 bases, and 17 bases separated the two germline ends. CDR3 loop: CASKKGVVENSPLHF. DNA of the CDR3: TGTGCCAGCAAGAAGGGGGTTGTTGAGAATTCACCCCTCCACTTT.

In its sample, this clone was seen a few times. This chain joins TRBV9 and TRBJ1-6; D is unclear. Germline-derived CDR1 and CDR2 are SGDLS and YYNGEE. Trimming shortened V by 4 bases and J by 6 bases, and 14 bases separated the two germline ends. The CDR3 sequence is 15 residues long. Here the CDR3 DNA reads TGTGCCAGCAGCCCCTATAGGGTCGGTAATTCACCCCTCCACTTT. Protein sequence: CASSPYRVGNSPLHF.

The chain combines TRBV18 with TRBJ1-6, with a possible D match to TRBD1 (6 bases). V gave up 3 bases and J gave up 7 bases, with 10 bases separating them. This CDR3 has 14 amino acids. CDR1 and CDR2 (germline): KGHSH, LQKENI. CDR3 in amino acids: CASSPRQENSPLHF. In DNA form, the CDR3 reads TGTGCCAGCTCACCTCGACAGGAAAATTCACCCCTCCACTTT. Full variable domain (rest looked up from reference TRBV18 and TRBJ1-6): NAGVMQNPRHLVRRRGQEARLRCSPMKGHSHVYWYRQLPEEGLKFMVYLQKENIIDESGMPKERFSAEFPKEGPSILRIQQVVRGDSAAYFCASSPRQENSPLHFGNGTRLTVT.

The V gene is TRBV6-1, the J gene TRBJ2-5; 10 bases map to TRBD1. Matching the DNA end better, TRBJ2-7 makes the J call doubtful. Germline CDR1 reads MNHNS; CDR2 reads SASEGT. The CDR3 has 13 residues. CDR3 protein: CASNDRGRFEQYF. CDR3 nucleotide sequence: TGTGCCAGCAACGACAGGGGGCGGTTCGAGCAGTACTTC.